This note documents a single T cell receptor (beta chain) sequence. Its antigen is unknown. The data belong to a study of shared clonotypes between healthy human individuals. Study-wide findings and caveats: Sequencing depth was expected to influence donor clonotype sharing.

Across several immunoSEQ plates, the genomic DNA of each subset was split evenly. Some clones are missing from TCRdb's copy, which holds only in-frame ones; the method was immunoSEQ multiplex PCR. Among some 100,000 clones listed, around 65% were seen once. CD45RO+ cells were combined with CCR7-negative CD45RA+ TemRA cells to form CD8 memory. The CDR3 is made up of 12 amino acids. Germline CDR1 is MNHNY and CDR2 is SVGAGI (reference sequence). The V segment lost 9 bases and the J segment 5 bases; nucleotides outside the gene matches: 6. The sample was memory CD8+ T cells sorted from blood. Described subset: CD45RO+ cells pooled with CCR7-negative TemRA cells. This clonotype originated in a young woman in good health. V is TRBV6-6 and J is TRBJ2-7; 8 bases line up with TRBD1. CDR3 in DNA: TGTGCCAGTAGACAGGGGTTCAACGAGCAGTACTTC. Residues: CASRQGFNEQYF.